These 13 T cell receptor beta chains came from one sample sequenced in a study of T cells in Graves' hyperthyroidism and ophthalmopathy. RNA transcripts yielded amplified TCR beta CDR3 regions. With the HTBI primer set, the TCR CDR3 went through a first round of RT-PCR. TCRdb passed the multiplex PCR reads through MiXCR, listing each CDR3 protein once. Of about 270,000 distinct CDR3 sequences listed, about 25% were seen once; the top ten hold 35% to 40%. The specimen was blood. Source of these receptors: a woman aged 40 to 50 with Graves' ophthalmopathy.

This clonotype has a count of ten or more. The J gene is TRBJ1-2, the V gene TRBV27; TRBD1 agrees at 7 bases. This CDR3 comprises 14 residues. Germline CDR1 is MNHEY and CDR2 is SMNVEV (reference sequence). The J segment lost 4 bases and the V segment lost 0 bases, leaving 2 bases of the junction unmatched. CDR3 in amino acids: CASSLSAGGYGYTF. In DNA form, the CDR3 reads TGTGCCAGCAGTTTATCGGCAGGGGGCTATGGCTACACCTTC.

There are many counts of this clonotype. The rearrangement uses TRBV7-8 and TRBJ2-5; D is perhaps TRBD2 (5 bases). Germline values: CDR1 SGHVS, CDR2 FQNEAQ. CDR3 size: 14 residues. Trimming took off 1 base at V and 5 bases at J, with 11 bases between the two ends. The CDR3 is CASSLVLARETQYF. The CDR3 bases are TGTGCCAGCAGCTTAGTGCTAGCTCGGGAGACCCAGTACTTC.

On this clonotype itself: At one boundary the junction diverges from the germline segment, which might be a read error. The chain recombines TRBV6-1 with TRBJ2-6, with D possibly TRBD1 on 5 matching bases. Per germline, CDR1 MNHNS and CDR2 SASEGT. CDR3 length: 12 amino acids. CDR3 region: CASTSGANVLSF. DNA for the CDR3: TGTGCCAGCACGTCTGGGGCCAACGTCCTGAGTTTC.

This clonotype has ten or more counts. V is TRBV18 and J is TRBJ2-7, with D possibly being TRBD1 or TRBD2 (5 bases each). With 3 bases removed from V and 5 bases from J, the gap between germline ends came to 17 bases. The CDR3 totals 15 residues. The germline gives CDR1 KGHSH, CDR2 LQKENI. In DNA form, the CDR3 reads TGTGCCAGCTCACCCCCCGGGACCCCGGACGACGAGCAGTACTTC. It specifies CASSPPGTPDDEQYF.

The chain couples TRBV11-2 to TRBJ2-5; no clear D. CDR3 length equals 14 residues. Germline V gene data show CDR1 as SGHAT and CDR2 as FQNNGV. V was pared by 1 base and J by 5 bases, with 11 bases between. Here the CDR3 DNA reads TGTGCCAGCAGCTTAGTCTCTGGATGGGAGACCCAGTACTTC. It codes for CASSLVSGWETQYF. The whole variable domain, filled in from reference TRBV11-2 and TRBJ2-5, reads EAGVAQSPRYKIIEKRQSVAFWCNPISGHATLYWYQQILGQGPKLLIQFQNNGVVDDSQLPKDRFSAERLKGVDSTLKIQPAKLEDSAVYLCASSLVSGWETQYFGPGTRLLVL.

Points on this clonotype: At one boundary the junction diverges from the germline segment, which might be a read error. This chain links TRBV6-2 or TRBV6-3 with TRBJ1-3, with D tentatively TRBD1 (5 bases). This CDR3 region has 18 residues. Germline CDR1 MNHEY, CDR2 SVGEGT. This CDR3 reads CASSYSIYWGLTGNTICF. The CDR3 bases are TGTGCCAGCAGTTACTCGATTTACTGGGGCCTTACTGGAAACACCATATGTTTT.

The chain has TRBV18 and TRBJ1-1, with 11 bases aligning to TRBD1. Trimming at V came to 6 bases and at J to 8 bases, leaving 2 bases not matched to a gene. The CDR3 consists of 12 residues. CDR1 KGHSH and CDR2 LQKENI come from the germline V gene. The CDR3 here is CASSRDRGEAFF. The DNA of the CDR3 is TGTGCCAGCTCTCGGGACAGGGGGGAAGCTTTCTTT.

The table lists this clonotype with many counts. This sequence joins TRBV12-3 or TRBV12-4 and TRBJ2-5; TRBD2 matches 13 bases. The CDR3 length is 16 residues. V lost 6 bases to trimming and J lost 2 bases; unmatched junction nucleotides: 6. The CDR3 sequence: CASSPGLAGVQETQYF. CDR3 nucleotides: TGTGCCAGCAGCCCCGGACTAGCGGGAGTACAAGAGACCCAGTACTTC.

This clonotype has a count of ten or more. The J gene is TRBJ2-2, the V gene TRBV9; no clear D. CDR1 and CDR2 (germline): SGDLS, YYNGEE. CDR3 length: 12 amino acids. The V and J ends lost 2 bases and 3 bases respectively, with 2 bases between them. As DNA, the CDR3 is TGTGCCAGCAGCGTTGACACCGGGGAGCTGTTTTTT. Translated, it gives CASSVDTGELFF.

This clonotype was recorded at least ten times. The genes are TRBV12-3 or TRBV12-4 and TRBJ1-6; D is undetermined. This CDR3 comprises 16 residues. The V end was cut by 1 base, the J end by 5 bases, with 12 bases between. CDR3 sequence: CASSLGISGHNSPLHF. CDR3 nucleotide sequence: TGTGCCAGCAGTTTAGGTATATCCGGCCATAATTCACCCCTCCACTTT.

In its sample, this clonotype was seen many times. The V call is TRBV10-3, the J call TRBJ2-2; possible D gene TRBD2, 6 bases. The CDR3 loop spans 14 amino acids. With 5 bases removed from V and 4 bases from J, the gap between germline ends came to 11 bases. In germline, CDR1 is ENHRY, CDR2 SYGVKD. CDR3 DNA: TGTGCCATCAGTCGGCGGGGAGCCACCGGGGAGCTGTTTTTT. Its protein product is CAISRRGATGELFF.

This clonotype has at least ten counts. V is TRBV7-9 and J is TRBJ1-2; D gene ambiguous. Trimming left V 4 bases short and J 4 bases short, with 10 bases between. This CDR3 is built from 13 residues. CDR1 SEHNR and CDR2 FQNEAQ come from the germline V gene (reference sequence). This chain's CDR3 is CASSSGETYGYTF. CDR3 bases: TGTGCCAGCAGCTCGGGAGAAACCTATGGCTACACCTTC.

This clonotype was counted at least ten times. This chain links TRBV28 with TRBJ1-1, with a tentative D call TRBD1 (6 bases). Trimming took 2 bases from V and 0 from J, leaving 10 bases between them. The CDR3 is 15 amino acids. CDR1 is MDHEN, CDR2 SYDVKM, per germline. The CDR3 sequence: CASSLPGDLNTEAFF. In DNA form, the CDR3 reads TGTGCCAGCAGTTTACCAGGGGACTTGAACACTGAAGCTTTCTTT.